This T cell receptor beta chain was found in a study of T cell responses to AZD1222 COVID-19 vaccine. Study-wide findings and caveats: Spike-specific TCR breadth and depth were elevated following two AZD1222 doses. Regions 160-218 and 743-854 held dominance among vaccine-associated CD4 TCRs, which spanned spike.

Clones were read by immunoSEQ multiplex PCR, and TCRdb kept only the in-frame ones, dropping some. There are around 100,000 clones in the sample; 70% to 90% occur only once, and about 6% lies in the top ten. Concerning this clone: What it binds is not known.

This CDR3 has 13 amino acids. The V gene lost 3 bases and the J gene lost 9 bases, with 12 bases spanning the gap. Germline V gene data show CDR1 as SGHTA and CDR2 as FQGNSA. The sequencing here drew on peripheral blood, taken on day 0 of AZD1222 vaccination. The chain combines TRBV7-2 with TRBJ2-1; the D is unclear. The receptor comes from an adult in good health. The CDR3 loop reads CASSFVSEVEQFF. CDR3 in DNA: TGTGCCAGCAGCTTTGTCAGCGAGGTTGAGCAGTTCTTC.